This T cell receptor (beta chain) was captured in a study of cytomegalovirus exposure and HLA in healthy donors. CDR1 SNHLY and CDR2 FYNNEI come from the germline V gene. The CDR3 is 16 amino acids. V lost 5 bases and J 3 bases, leaving 20 bases between the germline ends. For this clone: The antigen is not known.

The PCR was carried out with 60 Vbeta primers and 13 Jbeta primers. The assay was immunoSEQ multiplex PCR, and TCRdb's table has in-frame clones only and misses some. Here the sample table reports tens of thousands of clones. Study-level points and caveats: V- and J-gene trimming of TCR beta was linked (in a later analysis) to a missense DCLRE1C variant. Clonal expansion, a later analysis showed, was greater in HLA-associated TCR beta chains than in equally common others.

This TCR was sampled from a woman aged 40 to 50 in good health and CMV-seropositive. The sequenced material came from PBMCs. The V and J genes are TRBV2 and TRBJ2-7; D possibly corresponds to TRBD2 (5 bases). DNA for the CDR3: TGTGCCAGCAGTAAAGGCCTAAGAGGGATAGGCTACGAGCAGTACTTC. This codes for CASSKGLRGIGYEQYF.